This T cell receptor beta chain was identified during a study of shared clonotypes between healthy human individuals. Study findings and constraints: Incompleteness in sorted-subset sequencing, despite large depth, was shown by rarefaction.

Deep level was the assay's run setting. Some clones are missing from TCRdb's copy, which holds only in-frame ones; the method was immunoSEQ multiplex PCR. The sample contains over 2 million clones, roughly 94% of which appear only once. The naive CD8 population came from CD45RO-negative cells selected for CCR7, without terminally differentiated effector memory CD45RA+ cells. The junction had 5 bases not matched to a gene; V was cut back by 6 bases and J by 1 base. The CDR3 totals 16 residues. Germline-derived CDR1 and CDR2 are SNHLY and FYNNEI. A word on this clone: Its antigen is undetermined.

V and J are TRBV2 and TRBJ2-2, with 10 bases identical to TRBD2. The specimen sequenced was naive CD8+ T cells sorted from blood. The TCR sequence derives from a man between 18 and 35 years old in good health. The CDR3 sequence: CASRPTSGENTGELFF. CDR3 DNA: TGTGCCAGCAGGCCCACTAGCGGGGAGAACACCGGGGAGCTGTTTTTT.